Listed here is a single T cell receptor beta chain. Its antigen remains unidentified. A much larger clone is a single base away; this may be a read error. Researchers took RNA transcripts and amplified the TCR beta CDR3 regions from them. The TCR CDR3 first-round RT-PCR relied on the HTBI primer set. A single record per CDR3 protein comes from TCRdb applying MiXCR to the multiplex PCR reads. This repertoire shows about 300,000 distinct CDR3 sequences, around 19% found once; its top ten account for under 45%. With 3 bases clipped from V and 7 bases from J, the junction kept 17 bases outside the gene matches. The CDR3 is 17 residues long. Germline V gene data show CDR1 as SNHLY and CDR2 as FYNNEI. The entry originates in a study of T cells in Graves' hyperthyroidism and ophthalmopathy. Findings and limits, study-wide: Separation of ophthalmopathy from stable hyperthyroidism was achieved by a 13 V-J model.

Diagnoses used clinical symptoms, serum thyroxine and TRAb, thyroid ultrasound and orbital computed tomography. Sequencing used blood. The source of this sequence is a man over 45 with Graves' ophthalmopathy. This chain links TRBV2 with TRBJ1-1; 7 nucleotides line up with TRBD1. The CDR3 spells CASSEDHRGTLMSEAFF. The DNA of the CDR3 is TGTGCCAGCAGTGAGGACCACAGGGGCACCCTAATGAGTGAAGCTTTCTTT. Full variable domain (rest looked up from reference TRBV2 and TRBJ1-1): EPEVTQTPSHQVTQMGQEVILRCVPISNHLYFYWYRQILGQKVEFLVSFYNNEISEKSEIFDDQFSVERPDGSNFTLKIRSTKLEDSAMYFCASSEDHRGTLMSEAFFGQGTRLTVV.